Listed below are T cell receptor beta chains from one sample, sequenced in a study of identical twins. One entry per CDR3 protein results from TCRdb running MiXCR on the 5' RACE reads. The data hold 310,000 or so distinct CDR3 sequences, with roughly 9% observed a single time. A further study also used this sample, focusing on yellow fever vaccine responses in identical twins.

Sequenced: CD8+ T cells sorted from blood. The source of these receptors is a woman under 30 in good health. Each CDR3 is given with its conserved first and last residue. A D gene is named only where the DNA matches it firmly. Expanded clones get a size class; other rows say once, few or many, or leave the size out.

cdr3_nt: TGTGCCAGCAGCTTAACTCAGACCGGGATCTACGAGCAGTACTTC
cdr3_aa: CASSLTQTGIYEQYF
j_call: TRBJ2-7
d_call: NA
clone_size: NA
v_call: TRBV7-9

cdr3_nt: TGTGCCAGCAGCCAAGCGTCGGTTTCCTACGAGCAGTACTTC
cdr3_aa: CASSQASVSYEQYF
j_call: TRBJ2-7
d_call: NA
clone_size: many
v_call: TRBV4-2

cdr3_nt: TGCAGTGCTAGAGGGACCGGGTCTAAGGGTACGCAGTATTTT
cdr3_aa: CSARGTGSKGTQYF
j_call: TRBJ2-3
d_call: NA
clone_size: many
v_call: TRBV20-1

cdr3_nt: TGTGCCAGCAGTGGAACCGGGACAGACTTATCGGAAATGAACACTGAAGCTTTCTTT
cdr3_aa: CASSGTGTDLSEMNTEAFF
j_call: TRBJ1-1
d_call: TRBD1
clone_size: NA
v_call: TRBV2

cdr3_nt: TGTGCCAGCAGCTTAAGGGGGGGAGGGACTGAAGCTTTCTTT
cdr3_aa: CASSLRGGGTEAFF
j_call: TRBJ1-1
d_call: NA
clone_size: few
v_call: TRBV7-8

cdr3_nt: TGCAGCGTTGTTCTAGGGGCGCAAGATGTGGAGACCCAGTACTTC
cdr3_aa: CSVVLGAQDVETQYF
j_call: TRBJ2-5
d_call: NA
clone_size: many
v_call: TRBV29-1

cdr3_nt: TGTGCCAGCCTAGGACTAGCGGGGGGGAATTTCTCCTACGAGCAGTACTTC
cdr3_aa: CASLGLAGGNFSYEQYF
j_call: TRBJ2-7
d_call: TRBD2
clone_size: few
v_call: TRBV2

cdr3_nt: TGTGCCTGGAGTGTCCTCCGGGGCCCCTACGAGCAGTACTTC
cdr3_aa: CAWSVLRGPYEQYF
j_call: TRBJ2-7
d_call: NA
clone_size: NA
v_call: TRBV30

cdr3_nt: TGCAGTGCTTTAAATAGCAATCAGCCCCAGCATTTT
cdr3_aa: CSALNSNQPQHF
j_call: TRBJ1-5
d_call: NA
clone_size: few
v_call: TRBV20-1

cdr3_nt: TGTGCCAGCAGCTTAGAAGCGGGAGGCTCCTACAATGAGCAGTTCTTC
cdr3_aa: CASSLEAGGSYNEQFF
j_call: TRBJ2-1
d_call: TRBD2
clone_size: many
v_call: TRBV7-2

cdr3_nt: TGTGCCAGCAGTGGGAGCGGGGGGTACAATGAGCAGTTCTTC
cdr3_aa: CASSGSGGYNEQFF
j_call: TRBJ2-1
d_call: TRBD2
clone_size: many
v_call: TRBV6-4

cdr3_nt: TGCGCCAGCAGCTTGGCCAGCGATGCTGCGTACACCGGGGAGCTGTTTTTT
cdr3_aa: CASSLASDAAYTGELFF
j_call: TRBJ2-2
d_call: NA
clone_size: few
v_call: TRBV5-1

cdr3_nt: TGTGCCAGCAGTCAAAGCCGGGACAGACGACCCACTGAAGCTTTCTTT
cdr3_aa: CASSQSRDRRPTEAFF
j_call: TRBJ1-1
d_call: TRBD1
clone_size: NA
v_call: TRBV12-3/TRBV12-4

cdr3_nt: TGTGCCAGCAGCTTCGAAGGGGGGACAGGGGTGTCCCATAACTATGGCTACACCTTC
cdr3_aa: CASSFEGGTGVSHNYGYTF
j_call: TRBJ1-2
d_call: TRBD1
clone_size: few
v_call: TRBV7-8

cdr3_nt: TGCAGTGCCCTGGAAGCGGTCAATGAGCAGTTCTTC
cdr3_aa: CSALEAVNEQFF
j_call: TRBJ2-1
d_call: NA
clone_size: NA
v_call: TRBV20-1

cdr3_nt: TGTGCCAGCAGCGCGTGGGGGGCTCATGGCTACACCTTC
cdr3_aa: CASSAWGAHGYTF
j_call: TRBJ1-2
d_call: NA
clone_size: NA
v_call: TRBV9

cdr3_nt: TGTGCCAGCAGCCGGATGTCAGCCTCCTACGAGCAGTACTTC
cdr3_aa: CASSRMSASYEQYF
j_call: TRBJ2-7
d_call: NA
clone_size: NA
v_call: TRBV3-1